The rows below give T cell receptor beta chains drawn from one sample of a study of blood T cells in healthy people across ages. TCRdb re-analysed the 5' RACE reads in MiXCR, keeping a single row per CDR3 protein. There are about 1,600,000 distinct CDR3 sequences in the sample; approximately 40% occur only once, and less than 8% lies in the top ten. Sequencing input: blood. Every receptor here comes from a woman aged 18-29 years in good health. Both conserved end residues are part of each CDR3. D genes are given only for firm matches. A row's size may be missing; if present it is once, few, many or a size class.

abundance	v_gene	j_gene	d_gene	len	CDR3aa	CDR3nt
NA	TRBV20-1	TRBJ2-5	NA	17	CSAVLRGRGRMRETQYF	TGCAGTGCCGTACTACGAGGACGGGGGCGGATGAGAGAGACCCAGTACTTC
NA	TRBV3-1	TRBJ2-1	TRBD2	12	CASSHEGTIQFF	TGTGCCAGCAGCCATGAGGGGACTATCCAGTTCTTC
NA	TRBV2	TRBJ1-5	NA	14	CASSGEGSNQPQHF	TGTGCCAGCAGTGGGGAGGGGAGCAATCAGCCCCAGCATTTT
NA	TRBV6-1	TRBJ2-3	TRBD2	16	CASSEAPAGPLNTQYF	TGTGCCAGCAGTGAAGCCCCAGCGGGACCGCTGAATACGCAGTATTTT
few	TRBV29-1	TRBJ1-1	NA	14	CSVPGPPGNTEAFF	TGCAGCGTTCCAGGCCCCCCAGGGAACACTGAAGCTTTCTTT
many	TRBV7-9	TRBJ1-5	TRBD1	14	CASSPGQGRQPQHF	TGTGCCAGCAGCCCGGGACAGGGCCGTCAGCCCCAGCATTTT
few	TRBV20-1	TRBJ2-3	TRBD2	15	CSAPAAGGSTDTQYF	TGCAGTGCTCCTGCAGCGGGGGGAAGCACAGATACGCAGTATTTT
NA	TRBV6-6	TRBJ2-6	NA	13	CASSYDGANVLTF	TGTGCCAGCAGTTATGACGGGGCCAACGTCCTGACTTTC
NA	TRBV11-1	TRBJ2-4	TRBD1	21	CASSLEPPLGWAGGAKNIQYF	TGTGCCAGCAGCTTAGAACCCCCTCTCGGTTGGGCAGGGGGAGCCAAAAACATTCAGTACTTC
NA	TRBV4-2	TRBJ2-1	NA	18	CASSQDVVRDSGYKEQFF	TGTGCCAGCAGCCAAGATGTGGTACGGGATAGCGGATACAAGGAGCAGTTCTTC
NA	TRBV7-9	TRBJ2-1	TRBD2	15	CASSLLAGPHNEQFF	TGTGCCAGCAGCTTACTAGCGGGGCCTCACAATGAGCAGTTCTTC
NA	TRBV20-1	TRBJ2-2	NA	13	CSARGRGTGELFF	TGCAGTGCTAGAGGCAGGGGTACCGGGGAGCTGTTTTTT
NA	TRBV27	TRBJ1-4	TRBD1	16	CASSPTTGGRGEKLFF	TGTGCCAGCAGTCCCACTACAGGGGGCAGAGGGGAAAAACTGTTTTTT
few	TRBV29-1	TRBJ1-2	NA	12	CSPGRTSYGYTF	TGCAGCCCTGGCCGGACGAGCTATGGCTACACCTTC
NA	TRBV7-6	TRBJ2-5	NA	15	CASSVRRDNQETQYF	TGTGCCAGCAGCGTTAGGCGGGACAACCAAGAGACCCAGTACTTC
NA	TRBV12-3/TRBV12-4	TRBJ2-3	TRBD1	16	CASSRDRRPRGFTQYF	TGTGCCAGCAGTCGGGACAGAAGGCCACGAGGGTTTACGCAGTATTTT
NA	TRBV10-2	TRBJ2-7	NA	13	CASSEWESYEQYF	TGCGCCAGCAGTGAATGGGAAAGCTACGAGCAGTACTTC
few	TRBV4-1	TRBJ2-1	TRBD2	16	CASSQVTLAGGTEQFF	TGCGCCAGCAGCCAAGTAACCCTAGCGGGGGGGACTGAGCAGTTCTTC
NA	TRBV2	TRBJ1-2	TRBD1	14	CARLDRGNLYGYTF	TGTGCCAGGCTGGACAGGGGAAACCTCTATGGCTACACCTTC
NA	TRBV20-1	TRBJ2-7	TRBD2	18	CSARDGEGNSVFRNEQYF	TGCAGTGCTAGAGATGGGGAGGGGAACTCGGTCTTCCGAAACGAGCAGTACTTC
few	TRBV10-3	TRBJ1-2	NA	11	CAIRTGQGYTF	TGTGCCATCAGGACAGGCCAGGGCTACACCTTC
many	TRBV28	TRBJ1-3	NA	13	CASSTGAGNTIYF	TGTGCCAGCAGTACGGGGGCGGGAAACACCATATATTTT
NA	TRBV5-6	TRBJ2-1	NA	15	CASSFGGGRSNEQFF	TGTGCCAGCAGCTTTGGCGGGGGCCGAAGCAATGAGCAGTTCTTC
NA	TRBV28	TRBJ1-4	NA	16	CASSRTPRLTNEKLFF	TGTGCCAGCAGTCGAACTCCCCGCCTAACTAATGAAAAACTGTTTTTT
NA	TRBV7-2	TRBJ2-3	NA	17	CASSLDPYASDGDTQYF	TGTGCCAGCAGCTTAGATCCCTACGCTTCAGACGGGGATACGCAGTATTTT
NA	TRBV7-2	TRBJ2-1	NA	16	CASSSFRALGGNEQFF	TGTGCCAGCAGCTCATTCCGGGCCCTTGGGGGGAATGAGCAGTTCTTC
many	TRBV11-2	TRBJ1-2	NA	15	CASSLDPGVNYGYTF	TGTGCCAGCAGCTTAGATCCAGGGGTGAACTATGGCTACACCTTC
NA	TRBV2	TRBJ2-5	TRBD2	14	CASITSGGQETQYF	TGTGCCAGCATTACTAGCGGGGGCCAAGAGACCCAGTACTTC
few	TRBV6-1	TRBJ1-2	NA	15	CASSERAAETRGYTF	TGTGCCAGCAGTGAACGTGCGGCGGAGACTAGGGGCTACACCTTC
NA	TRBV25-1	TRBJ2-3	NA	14	CASSVVGATDTQYF	TGTGCCAGCAGCGTCGTGGGGGCAACAGATACGCAGTATTTT
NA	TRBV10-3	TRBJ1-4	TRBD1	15	CAISDSDRAGEKLFF	TGTGCCATCAGTGACTCAGACAGGGCGGGGGAAAAACTGTTTTTT
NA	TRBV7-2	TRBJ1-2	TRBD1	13	CASSARGTDGYTF	TGTGCCAGCAGCGCACGAGGGACAGATGGCTACACCTTC
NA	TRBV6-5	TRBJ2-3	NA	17	CASSYGASSVLTDTQYF	TGTGCCAGCAGTTACGGGGCGTCCTCCGTTCTCACAGATACGCAGTATTTT
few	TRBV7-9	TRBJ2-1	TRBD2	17	CASSLLAGGSRGNEQFF	TGTGCCAGCAGCTTACTAGCGGGAGGGTCACGGGGCAATGAGCAGTTCTTC
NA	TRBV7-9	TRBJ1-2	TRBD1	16	CASSPDSGTGVYGYTF	TGTGCCAGCAGCCCTGACTCCGGGACAGGGGTCTATGGCTACACCTTC
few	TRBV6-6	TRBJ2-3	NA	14	CASSYVGTTDTQYF	TGTGCCAGCAGTTACGTGGGGACCACAGATACGCAGTATTTT
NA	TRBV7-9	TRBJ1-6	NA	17	CASSPRGGGAPRSPLHF	TGTGCCAGCAGCCCTAGGGGCGGGGGGGCTCCCCGATCACCCCTCCACTTT
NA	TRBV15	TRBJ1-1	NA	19	CATSRAKLTGAILNTEAFF	TGTGCCACCAGCAGAGCTAAATTGACAGGAGCGATATTGAACACTGAAGCTTTCTTT
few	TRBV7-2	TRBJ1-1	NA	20	CASSLRVGLLGDAMNTEAFF	TGTGCCAGCAGCCTAAGGGTGGGCCTATTAGGGGACGCCATGAACACTGAAGCTTTCTTT
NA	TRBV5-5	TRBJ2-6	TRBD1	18	CASSSWTGSFSGANVLPF	TGTGCCAGCAGCTCATGGACAGGGTCCTTCTCTGGGGCCAACGTCCTGCCTTTT
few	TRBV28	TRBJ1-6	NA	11	CASNYRISAHF	TGTGCCAGCAATTACAGGATATCGGCCCACTTT
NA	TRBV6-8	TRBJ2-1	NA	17	CAGRGIPPASSYNEQFF	TGTGCCGGACGGGGTATTCCACCAGCAAGCTCCTACAATGAGCAGTTCTTC
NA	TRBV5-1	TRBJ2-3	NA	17	CASSEAGTTVASDTQYF	TGCGCCAGCAGCGAAGCCGGCACGACAGTAGCCTCAGATACGCAGTATTTT
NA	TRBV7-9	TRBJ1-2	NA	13	CASSQFTDSDGTF	TGTGCCAGCAGCCAATTCACAGATTCAGACGGCACCTTC
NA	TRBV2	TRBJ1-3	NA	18	CASSELWAVKDSGNTIYF	TGTGCCAGCAGTGAGTTGTGGGCGGTAAAAGACTCTGGAAACACCATATATTTT
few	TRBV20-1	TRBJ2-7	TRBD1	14	CSARVDRGVNEQYF	TGCAGTGCTAGAGTTGACAGGGGGGTCAACGAGCAGTACTTC
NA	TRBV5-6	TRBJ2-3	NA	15	CASTRLTGVQDTQYF	TGTGCCAGCACCCGTCTGACAGGTGTGCAGGATACGCAGTATTTT
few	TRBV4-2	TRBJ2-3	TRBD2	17	CASSHPPGLAETDTQYF	TGTGCCAGCAGCCACCCTCCGGGACTAGCGGAAACAGATACGCAGTATTTT
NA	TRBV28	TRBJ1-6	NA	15	CTSSFSGNLNSPLHF	TGTACCAGCAGTTTTTCAGGGAATTTAAATTCACCCCTCCACTTT
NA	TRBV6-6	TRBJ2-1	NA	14	CASSYSRVDDEQFF	TGTGCCAGCAGTTACTCGAGGGTTGACGATGAGCAGTTCTTC
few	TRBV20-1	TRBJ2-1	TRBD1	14	CSARVPHRGDSKFF	TGCAGTGCTAGAGTGCCCCACAGGGGGGACTCCAAGTTCTTC
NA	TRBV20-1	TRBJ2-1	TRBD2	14	CSARGSGGFNEQFF	TGCAGTGCTAGAGGAAGCGGGGGGTTCAATGAGCAGTTCTTC
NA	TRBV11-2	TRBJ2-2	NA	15	CASSLGDQVTGELFF	TGTGCCAGCAGCTTAGGGGATCAGGTGACCGGGGAGCTGTTTTTT
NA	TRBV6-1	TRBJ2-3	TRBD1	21	CASSDELGQGALAGGTDTQYF	TGTGCCAGCAGTGATGAGTTGGGACAGGGGGCTTTAGCGGGGGGCACAGATACGCAGTATTTT
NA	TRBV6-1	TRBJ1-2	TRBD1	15	CASSQKQGANYGYTF	TGTGCCAGCAGTCAAAAGCAGGGGGCTAACTATGGCTACACCTTC
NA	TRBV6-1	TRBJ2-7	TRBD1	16	CASSELDRRFSYEQYF	TGTGCCAGCAGCGAATTGGACAGGCGCTTCTCCTACGAGCAGTACTTC
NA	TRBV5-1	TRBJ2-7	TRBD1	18	CASTPTGTGIVLSYEQYF	TGCGCCAGCACCCCGACCGGGACAGGGATAGTGTTGTCCTACGAGCAGTACTTC
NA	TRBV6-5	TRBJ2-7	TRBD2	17	CASSYSRASGSSYEQYF	TGTGCCAGCAGTTACTCGAGGGCTAGCGGGAGCTCCTACGAGCAGTACTTC
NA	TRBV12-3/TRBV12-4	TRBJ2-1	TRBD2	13	CASPGTSGDEQFF	TGTGCCAGCCCCGGGACTAGCGGGGATGAGCAGTTCTTC
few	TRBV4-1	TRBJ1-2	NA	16	CASSHQRAAQDYGYTF	TGCGCCAGCAGCCACCAACGTGCGGCGCAGGACTATGGCTACACCTTC